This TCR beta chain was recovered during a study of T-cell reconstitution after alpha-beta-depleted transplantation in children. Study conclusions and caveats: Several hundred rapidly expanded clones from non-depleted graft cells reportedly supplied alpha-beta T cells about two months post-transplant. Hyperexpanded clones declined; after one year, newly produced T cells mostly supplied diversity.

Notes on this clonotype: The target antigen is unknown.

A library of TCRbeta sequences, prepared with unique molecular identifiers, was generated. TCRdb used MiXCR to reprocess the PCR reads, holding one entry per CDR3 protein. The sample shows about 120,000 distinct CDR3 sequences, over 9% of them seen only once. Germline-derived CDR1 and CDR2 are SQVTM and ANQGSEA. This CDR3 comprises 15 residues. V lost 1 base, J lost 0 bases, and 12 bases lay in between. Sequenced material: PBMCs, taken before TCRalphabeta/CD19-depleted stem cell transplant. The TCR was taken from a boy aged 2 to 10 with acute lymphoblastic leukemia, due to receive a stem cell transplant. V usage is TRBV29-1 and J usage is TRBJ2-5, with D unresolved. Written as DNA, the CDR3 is TGCAGCGTTGAAGGATTGGGCACGTACCAAGAGACCCAGTACTTC. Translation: CSVEGLGTYQETQYF.